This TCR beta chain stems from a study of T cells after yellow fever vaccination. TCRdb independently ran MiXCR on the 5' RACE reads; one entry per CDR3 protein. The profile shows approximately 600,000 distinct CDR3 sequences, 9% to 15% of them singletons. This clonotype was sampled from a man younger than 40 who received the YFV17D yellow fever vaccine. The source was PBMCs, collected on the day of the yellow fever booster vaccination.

The CDR3 DNA reads as TGTGCCAGTACCTCCGGGACAGGGGGCGGCGAGCAGTACTTC. It codes for CASTSGTGGGEQYF. The chain is built from TRBV19 and TRBJ2-7, with 12 bases aligning to TRBD1. CDR1 and CDR2 from the germline V gene are LNHDA and SQIVND (reference sequence). J was trimmed by 6 bases and V by 7 bases; bases with no gene match: 7. The CDR3 sequence is 14 residues long.